This entry lists 8 T cell receptor beta chains sequenced from one sample in a study of cytotoxic CD8 clonotypes in ibrutinib-treated CLL. Produced via immunoSEQ multiplex PCR; TCRdb's table is partial and in-frame only. This repertoire shows tens of thousands of clones, 57% found once; its top ten account for around 5.1%. Sequencing used PBMCs, obtained before ibrutinib treatment. These receptors were obtained from a human donor with chronic lymphocytic leukemia.

The chain couples TRBV15 to TRBJ1-4; TRBD1 matches 7 bases. Per germline, CDR1 LNHNV and CDR2 YYDKDF (reference sequence). V trimming: 11 bases; J trimming: 7 bases; junction bases outside the gene matches: 13. The CDR3 has 14 residues. CDR3 DNA sequence: TGTGCCGCCGGGAGACAGGGCCCGGGTGAAAAACTGTTTTTT. It specifies CAAGRQGPGEKLFF.

By its share, this clone is medium-sized. This chain links TRBV18 with TRBJ2-5, with 8 bases lining up with TRBD1. The germline V gene has CDR1 KGHSH and CDR2 LQKENI. The CDR3 totals 17 residues. V dropped 3 bases and J dropped 1; count of bases not matched to a gene: 10. CDR3 sequence (DNA): TGTGCCAGCTCACCCTTGGACAGGGCGAGGTTCCAAGAGACCCAGTACTTC. Its protein product is CASSPLDRARFQETQYF.

Note on this clone: The sample carries other DNA sequences with the same CDR3. The gene calls are TRBV28 and TRBJ2-3; a weak D match, TRBD1 (5 bases). Germline V gene data show CDR1 as MDHEN and CDR2 as SYDVKM. This CDR3 contains 15 residues. V shed 5 bases and J shed 3 bases, with 15 bases lying between them. The CDR3 here is CASSPPSGLTDTQYF. The CDR3 DNA follows: TGTGCCAGCAGTCCGCCATCAGGGTTAACAGATACGCAGTATTTT.

CDR3 nucleotide sequence: TGTGCCAGTAGTCTGTCCGTTGGCACCTACGAGCAGTACTTC. This encodes CASSLSVGTYEQYF. This chain connects TRBV19 to TRBJ2-7; no clear D gene. CDR3 length: 14 residues. Germline assignment: CDR1 LNHDA and CDR2 SQIVND (reference sequence). Deletions cut 5 bases from V and 2 bases from J, with 13 bases between.

The chain uses TRBV5-6 and TRBJ2-7, with D unresolved. Looked up from germline, CDR1 is SGHDT and CDR2 is YYEEEE. The V gene lost 0 bases and the J gene lost 0 bases, with 10 bases spanning the gap. This CDR3 contains 15 residues. This CDR3 reads CASSLGVGFSYEQYF. CDR3 coding DNA: TGTGCCAGCAGCTTGGGAGTGGGCTTCTCCTACGAGCAGTACTTC.

This clone has just a few counts. The V and J genes are TRBV28 and TRBJ1-2; D is unresolved. CDR3 size: 20 residues. V shed 1 base and J shed 0 bases, with 24 bases lying between them. Germline values: CDR1 MDHEN, CDR2 SYDVKM. The CDR3 coding sequence is TGTGCCAGCAGTTTATTGGTGGGCGGGTTCTCCCTTCTAGCTAACTATGGCTACACCTTC. Translation: CASSLLVGGFSLLANYGYTF.

The chain carries TRBV29-1 and TRBJ1-5; 8 bases line up with TRBD1. With 4 bases clipped from V and 5 bases from J, the junction kept 7 bases outside the gene matches. From germline, CDR1 is SQVTM and CDR2 ANQGSEA. There are 14 residues in the CDR3. The CDR3 nucleotides read TGCAGCGTTGCCCACAGGGGGAAGGATCAGCCCCAGCATTTT. Protein: CSVAHRGKDQPQHF.

This chain uses TRBV2 with TRBJ1-1, with D maybe TRBD1 (5 bases). The germline V and J ends were trimmed by 2 bases and 7 bases, with 17 bases remaining between them. Germline V gene lookup returns CDR1 SNHLY and CDR2 FYNNEI. The CDR3 has 15 residues. CDR3 DNA: TGTGCCAGCAGTGAAACGGAGGGGTTCGGCCTTGAAGCTTTCTTT. This codes for CASSETEGFGLEAFF.